This record concerns one T cell receptor (beta chain) sequence. It has no known antigen specificity. No base quality information exists; no much larger clone differs at one position. V is cut back by 3 bases and J by 0 bases, with 3 bases in the junction unmatched. Spanning cysteine to phenylalanine, the CDR3 consists of 16 amino acids. This entry keeps only the CDR3 DNA: 48 bases, framed from base 1. Via the germline V gene, CDR1 is MDHEN and CDR2 SYDVKM. These data are taken from a study of shared clonotypes between healthy human individuals (dated by TCRdb to 2018 to 2020). Regarding the research as a whole: Three men and two women, aged 18 to 49 years, made up the cohort. For each donor, three plates each were used for CD4 naive and CD4 memory, two plates were used for CD8 naive, and one plate was used for CD8 memory. To estimate repertoire size and how much clonotypes are shared between individuals, the study performed deep sequencing of blood TCR repertoires from about five healthy adults. To increase sequencing depth and limit assay-specific biases, TCR repertoire library preparation and sequencing were carried out by different laboratories using diverse techniques. Leukapheresis yielded between about 0.9 and 9.5 billion PBMCs per donor. General findings and caveats noted by the study authors: Sampling was restricted to blood, and TCR repertoires in tissue are likely to differ from TCR repertoires in blood. Naive subsets generally had larger estimated clonotype richness than memory subsets did. Rarefaction of sorted-subset datasets indicated incomplete sequencing despite the large sequencing depth. Compared with non-shared clonotypes, clonotypes shared by all four sorted-subset donors had higher generation probabilities. Because the study included a small number of donors, the genetic and exposure-history diversity represented was limited. Across a handful of donors, 4.5% to 6.5% of naive CD4, roughly 3.3% of naive CD8, approximately 2.5% of memory CD4, and 0.4% of memory CD8 clonotypes were shared. Pairwise subsampling led to the expectation that sequencing depth would affect the degree of clonotype sharing among donors.

For the CD8 naive samples, CD45RO-negative cells were positively selected for CCR7, yielding a CD45RA+CCR7+ population from which TemRA cells were excluded. The donors were healthy, HIV-negative adults who had no recently reported acute infections or vaccinations. All donors were Caucasian adults living in Nashville, Tennessee, USA. Blood was obtained by leukapheresis, after which PBMCs were separated by Ficoll-Histopaque density gradient centrifugation and cryopreserved in liquid nitrogen vapor phase. Analytical flow cytometry was used to check the purity and quantity of each magnetically sorted T cell population. Genomic DNA was isolated from each sorted fraction and quantified by UV absorbance on a Nanodrop 2000c. Using the deep immunoSEQ assay, TCR CDR3 regions were amplified from genomic DNA by multiplex PCR. Extracted genomic DNA from each cell subset was spread evenly across all wells of several immunoSEQ 96-well plates, with each plate serving as a replicate. Each replicate PCR for sorted subsets received roughly 200 ng genomic DNA, equal to tens of thousands of T cell genomes. Purified libraries were quantified with a Qubit 3.0 fluorometer, sized on a Bioanalyzer 2100, and re-quantified with the KAPA Library Quantification kit. Every immunoSEQ 96-well plate was sequenced on a separate single-read 150-cycle Illumina NextSeq 550 flow cell. Regarding the original processing steps: The immunoSEQ output contained only junctional sequences without quality scores, so filtering could not match that applied to full-length reads. To assign V/J genes and CDR3, sequences were annotated using PyIR, a Python wrapper for IgBLAST v1.9, with IMGT germline references. Reads were filtered out if the reads had weak V/J assignments (E-value above 1e-6), no CDR3, stop codons, out-of-frame junctions, or ambiguous translated residues. V3J clonotypes were defined by identical inferred V gene, J gene, and CDR3 amino acid sequence. Percentage overlap between repertoires was calculated by dividing the number of shared unique clonotypes by the size of the smaller repertoire. RTK rarefaction, the Chao1 estimator, and Recon v2.1 estimates of unobserved clonotypes were used to assess repertoire richness. Generation probabilities were computed with OLGA for all TCRbeta clonotypes obtained by the gDNA method from several donors. TCRdb obtained this table from immuneACCESS and retained in-frame rearrangements with V and J assigned. These tables miss some clones; where compared with another copy, unresolved V genes account for less than half of the shortfall, and the remainder is unexplained. V and J calls and clone size are given by that table; D and trimming were obtained from the DNA. Present in this sample are roughly 2 million clones, approximately 94% of which were seen just once. Approximately 1.2% of the sample comes from the top ten.

Input material: naive CD8+ T cells sorted from blood. Interpreted using the paper, the cell subset or site label stands for: CD45RA+CCR7+. This clonotype was sampled from a man aged 18-30 years in good health. Here the chain combines TRBV28 and TRBJ2-1; TRBD2 matches 9 bases in the middle. The CDR3 corresponds to CASSFEAGGSYNEQFF. The nucleotide sequence is TGTGCCAGCAGTTTCGAAGCGGGGGGCTCCTACAATGAGCAGTTCTTC.